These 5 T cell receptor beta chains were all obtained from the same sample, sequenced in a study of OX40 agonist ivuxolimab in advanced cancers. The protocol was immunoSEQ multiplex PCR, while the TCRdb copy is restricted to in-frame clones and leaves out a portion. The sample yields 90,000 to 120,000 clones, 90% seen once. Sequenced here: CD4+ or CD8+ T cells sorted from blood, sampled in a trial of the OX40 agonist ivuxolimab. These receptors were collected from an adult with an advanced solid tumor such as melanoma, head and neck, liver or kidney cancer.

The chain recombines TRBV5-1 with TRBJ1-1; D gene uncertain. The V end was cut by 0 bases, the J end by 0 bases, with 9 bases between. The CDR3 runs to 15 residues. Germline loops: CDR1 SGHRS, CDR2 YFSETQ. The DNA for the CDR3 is TGCGCCAGCAGCTTGGTTTCGGGCTTGAACACTGAAGCTTTCTTT. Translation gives CASSLVSGLNTEAFF.

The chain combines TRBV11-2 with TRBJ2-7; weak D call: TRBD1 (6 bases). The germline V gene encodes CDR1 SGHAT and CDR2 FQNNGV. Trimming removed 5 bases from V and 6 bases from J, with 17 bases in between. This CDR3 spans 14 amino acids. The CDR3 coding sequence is TGTGCCAGCAGCGGACAGATAACGGGTCTCGAGCAGTACTTC. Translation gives CASSGQITGLEQYF.

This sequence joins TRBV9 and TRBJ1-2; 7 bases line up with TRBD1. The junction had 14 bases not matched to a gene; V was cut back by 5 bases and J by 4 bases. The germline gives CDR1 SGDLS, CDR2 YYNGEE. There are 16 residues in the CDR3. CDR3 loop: CASRPLTGDGSYGYTF. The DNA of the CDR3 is TGTGCCAGCAGACCCCTTACAGGGGATGGAAGCTATGGCTACACCTTC.

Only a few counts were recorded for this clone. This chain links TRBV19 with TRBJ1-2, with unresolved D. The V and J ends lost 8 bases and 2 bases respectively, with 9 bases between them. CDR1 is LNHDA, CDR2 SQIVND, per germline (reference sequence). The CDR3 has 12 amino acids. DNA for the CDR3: TGTGCCAGTCATCGCCTGAACTATGGCTACACCTTC. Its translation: CASHRLNYGYTF. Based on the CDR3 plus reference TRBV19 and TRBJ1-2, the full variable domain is DGGITQSPKYLFRKEGQNVTLSCEQNLNHDAMYWYRQDPGQGLRLIYYSQIVNDFQKGDIAEGYSVSREKKESFPLTVTSAQKNPTAFYLCASHRLNYGYTFGSGTRLTVV.

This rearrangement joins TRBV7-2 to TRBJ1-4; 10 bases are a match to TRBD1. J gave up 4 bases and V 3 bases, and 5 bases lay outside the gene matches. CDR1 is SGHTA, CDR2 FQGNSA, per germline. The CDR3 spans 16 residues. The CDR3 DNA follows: TGTGCCAGCAGCTTTACCGGGACAGGGGTTAATGAAAAACTGTTTTTT. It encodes CASSFTGTGVNEKLFF.